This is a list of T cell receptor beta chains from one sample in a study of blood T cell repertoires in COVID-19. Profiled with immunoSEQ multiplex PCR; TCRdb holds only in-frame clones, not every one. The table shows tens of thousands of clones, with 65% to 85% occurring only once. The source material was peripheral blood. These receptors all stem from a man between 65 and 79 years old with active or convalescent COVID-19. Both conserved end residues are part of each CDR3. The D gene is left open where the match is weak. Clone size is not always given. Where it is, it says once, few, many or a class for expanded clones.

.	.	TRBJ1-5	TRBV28	CASSLRLVYRRNQPQHF	TGTGCCAGCAGTTTACGACTTGTTTACAGGCGCAATCAGCCCCAGCATTTT
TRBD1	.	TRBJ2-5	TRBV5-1	CASSLGPDRGQETQYF	TGCGCCAGCAGCTTGGGCCCAGACAGGGGACAAGAGACCCAGTACTTC
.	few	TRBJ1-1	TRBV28	CASSLNVTPQGTLNTEAFF	TGTGCCAGCAGTTTAAATGTCACCCCTCAGGGTACTCTGAACACTGAAGCTTTCTTT
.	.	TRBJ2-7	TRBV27	CASSWRPSRAVDYEQYF	TGTGCCAGCAGTTGGCGCCCATCGCGGGCTGTGGACTACGAGCAGTACTTC
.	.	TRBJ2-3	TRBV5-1	CASSLASLAGTDTQYF	TGCGCCAGCAGCTTGGCCTCCTTAGCGGGCACAGATACGCAGTATTTT
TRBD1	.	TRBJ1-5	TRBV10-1	CASSESGGTQHF	TGCGCCAGCAGTGAGTCAGGGGGCACCCAGCATTTT
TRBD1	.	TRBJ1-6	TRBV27	CASSTTNRGVNSPLHF	TGTGCCAGCAGTACGACTAACAGGGGCGTGAATTCACCCCTCCACTTT
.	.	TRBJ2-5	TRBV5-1	CASSLLAGTQETQYF	TGCGCCAGCAGCTTGCTCGCGGGGACCCAAGAGACCCAGTACTTC
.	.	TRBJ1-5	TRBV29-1	CSVLEGGFNQPQHF	TGCAGCGTTCTAGAGGGAGGGTTCAATCAGCCCCAGCATTTT
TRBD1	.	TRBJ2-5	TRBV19	CASSGTGQETQYF	TGTGCCAGTAGTGGGACAGGCCAAGAGACCCAGTACTTC
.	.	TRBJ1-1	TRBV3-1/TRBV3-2	CASSHFRGRAEAFF	TGTGCCAGCAGCCATTTCAGGGGACGGGCTGAAGCTTTCTTT
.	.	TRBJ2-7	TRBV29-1	CSVDNGYRTTYEQYF	TGCAGCGTTGATAACGGGTACAGGACAACCTACGAGCAGTACTTC
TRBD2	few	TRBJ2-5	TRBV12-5	CASGLATSGAYQETQYF	TGTGCTAGTGGTTTGGCTACTAGCGGGGCGTACCAAGAGACCCAGTACTTC
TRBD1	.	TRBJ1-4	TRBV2	CASGPGQARDGSKLFF	TGTGCCAGCGGACCCGGACAGGCCAGGGACGGCTCGAAACTGTTTTTT
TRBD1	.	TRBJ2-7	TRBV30	CAWSIPGQGAQYF	TGTGCCTGGAGCATCCCCGGACAGGGGGCGCAGTACTTC
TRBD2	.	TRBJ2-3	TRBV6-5	CASRRPGLSTDTQYF	TGTGCCAGCAGACGGCCGGGACTAAGCACAGATACGCAGTATTTT
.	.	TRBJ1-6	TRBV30	CAWSPGNHNSPLHF	TGTGCCTGGAGTCCAGGGAACCATAATTCACCCCTCCACTTT
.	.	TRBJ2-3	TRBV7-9	CASSLINESADTQYF	TGTGCCAGCAGCTTGATTAATGAGTCGGCAGATACGCAGTATTTT
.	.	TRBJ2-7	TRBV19	CASSDAGTPTYEQYF	TGTGCCAGTAGTGATGCCGGGACACCCACCTACGAGCAGTACTTC
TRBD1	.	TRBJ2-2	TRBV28	CASSPGQVITGELFF	TGTGCCAGCAGTCCGGGACAGGTGATCACCGGGGAGCTGTTTTTT
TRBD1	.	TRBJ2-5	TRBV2	CASRFGDRETQYF	TGTGCCTCCCGGTTCGGGGACAGAGAGACCCAGTACTTC
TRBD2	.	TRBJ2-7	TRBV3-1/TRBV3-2	CASSPRGVTYEQYF	TGTGCCAGCAGCCCACGGGGGGTCACCTACGAGCAGTACTTC